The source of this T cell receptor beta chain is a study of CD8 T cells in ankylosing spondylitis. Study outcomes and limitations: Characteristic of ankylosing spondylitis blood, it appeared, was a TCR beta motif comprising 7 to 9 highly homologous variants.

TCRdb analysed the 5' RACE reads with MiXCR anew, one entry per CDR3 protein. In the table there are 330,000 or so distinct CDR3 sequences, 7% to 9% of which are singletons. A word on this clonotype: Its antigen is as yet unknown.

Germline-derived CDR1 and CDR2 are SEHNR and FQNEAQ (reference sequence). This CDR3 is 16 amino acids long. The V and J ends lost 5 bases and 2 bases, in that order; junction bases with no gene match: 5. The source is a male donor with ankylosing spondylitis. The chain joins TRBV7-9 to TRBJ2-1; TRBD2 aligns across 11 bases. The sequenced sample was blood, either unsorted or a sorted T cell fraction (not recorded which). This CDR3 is CASSGGTSGTYNEQFF. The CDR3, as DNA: TGTGCCAGCAGCGGCGGGACTAGCGGAACCTACAATGAGCAGTTCTTC.